Presented here are 9 T cell receptor beta chains from one specimen sequenced in a study of post-analysis software for immune sequencing data. Whole-study results and caveats: Controls showed lower frequencies than patients for several TRBV segments, and TRBV5-6, TRBV5-1 and TRBV20-1 were among these.

These receptors lack a known antigen. Unique molecular identifiers were built into the TCR beta cDNA libraries. A single record per CDR3 protein comes from TCRdb applying MiXCR to the PCR reads. In the table there are 800,000 to 950,000 distinct CDR3 sequences, about 57% of which are singletons. The sequencing input was blood. These receptors all come from a girl between 10 and 17 years old with multiple sclerosis.

This chain links TRBV5-5 with TRBJ2-1; 11 bases fit TRBD2. The CDR3 runs to 18 residues. Germline CDR1 SGHKS, CDR2 YYEKEE (reference sequence). V lost 3 bases to trimming and J lost 1 base; unmatched junction nucleotides: 9. CDR3 sequence (DNA): TGTGCCAGCAGCTCTAACGGACTAGCGGGTTGGTCCTACAATGAGCAGTTCTTC. As protein: CASSSNGLAGWSYNEQFF.

This chain uses TRBV11-2 with TRBJ2-5; D remains ambiguous. The closer fit of TRBJ2-7 to the DNA end suggests the J call may be wrong. Germline loops: CDR1 SGHAT, CDR2 FQNNGV. This CDR3 has 13 residues. DNA for the CDR3: TGTGCCAGCAGCCCAAATCCCCTTTACGAGCAGTACTTC. Its translation: CASSPNPLYEQYF.

The chain recombines TRBV5-1 with TRBJ2-1, with D hard to call. This CDR3 region has 15 residues. Deletions cut 0 bases from V and 8 bases from J, with 15 bases between. Looked up from germline, CDR1 is SGHRS and CDR2 is YFSETQ. Here the CDR3 DNA reads TGCGCCAGCAGCTTGGGGTCAGCTCCCTTATATGAGCAGTTCTTC. The encoded protein is CASSLGSAPLYEQFF.

This clonotype was counted once. V and J are TRBV5-8 and TRBJ2-3, with TRBD2 identical over 7 bases. The CDR3 has 16 residues. With V trimmed by 4 bases and J by 4 bases, 12 bases remained unmatched. Germline lookup yields CDR1 SGHTS and CDR2 YDEGEE. CDR3 in amino acids: CASSPHRGGTSDTQYF. CDR3 nucleotide sequence: TGTGCCAGCAGCCCGCATCGGGGAGGGACTTCAGATACGCAGTATTTT.

V usage is TRBV11-1 and J usage is TRBJ1-5; D ambiguous. CDR1 is SGHAT, CDR2 FQDESV, per germline (reference sequence). Trimming removed 2 bases at V and 1 base at J, with 12 bases between. This CDR3 has 16 amino acids. CDR3 DNA sequence: TGTGCCAGCAGCTTAAGGTATCTGGGGAGCAATCAGCCCCAGCATTTT. It encodes CASSLRYLGSNQPQHF.

This clonotype came up a few times. The chain joins TRBV7-9 to TRBJ2-7; 9 bases map to TRBD1. The CDR3 contains 15 residues. J gave up 1 base and V 5 bases, and 6 bases lay outside the gene matches. CDR1 and CDR2 (germline): SEHNR, FQNEAQ (reference sequence). CDR3 sequence (DNA): TGTGCCAGCAGCGGGCCGGGACAGGGTTCCTACGAGCAGTACTTC. Encoded protein: CASSGPGQGSYEQYF.

This clonotype was counted once. In nucleotides, the CDR3 is TGCAGTGCTAGAGATGTCGGAGGGTCGCAGTTCTTC. The encoded protein is CSARDVGGSQFF. This chain uses TRBV20-1 with TRBJ2-1; tentatively, D is TRBD2 (6 bases). The V gene lost 0 bases and the J gene lost 12 bases, with 12 bases spanning the gap. Germline CDR1 reads DFQATT; CDR2 reads SNEGSKA (reference sequence). This CDR3 is built from 12 residues.

Here the CDR3 DNA reads TGTGCCAGCAGGCCCGGGACAGGGAGCTCCTACGAGCAGTACTTC. Encoded protein: CASRPGTGSSYEQYF. The chain is built from TRBV14 and TRBJ2-7; 9 positions match TRBD1. CDR1 is SGHDN, CDR2 FVKESK, per germline. V lost 6 bases, J lost 0 bases, and 6 bases stayed unmatched. The CDR3 has 15 amino acids.

This clonotype was seen a handful of times. The chain is built from TRBV29-1 and TRBJ2-7; D uncertain. Per the germline V gene, CDR1 is SQVTM and CDR2 is ANQGSEA. The ends were cut back, 5 bases at V and 1 base at J, with 9 bases in the middle. The CDR3 is made up of 12 amino acids. CDR3 loop: CSVSPRSYEQYF. The DNA of the CDR3 is TGCAGCGTTTCTCCGAGATCCTACGAGCAGTACTTC.